This section outlines one T cell receptor beta chain sequence together with its context. Per the original data handling: Scientists estimated how many nucleated cells there were by amplifying reference gene primers. Generated by immunoSEQ multiplex PCR, the TCRdb table keeps only in-frame clones and is missing some. V, J and clone size are taken as reported in that table, and D and trimming were inferred from the DNA itself. The table has a few hundred thousand clones, roughly 87% seen once. The sample comes from a study of blood T cell repertoires in COVID-19. About the research overall: Acute and convalescent COVID-19 samples came from the United States, Italy and Spain.

There are 16 residues in the CDR3. With V trimmed by 3 bases and J by 4 bases, 7 bases remained unmatched. Germline V CDR1 and CDR2: LNHNV, YYDKDF (reference sequence). Cohort allocation depended upon clinical history that participants reported. Recovered participants had two consecutive negative NP/OP PCR tests, healthcare professional clearance, or symptom resolution. This chain connects TRBV15 to TRBJ2-3; 10 nucleotides line up with TRBD1. The sequence came from a woman in her 50s who had recovered from COVID-19. The sample comprised PBMCs or T cells enriched from blood (not recorded which). CDR3 region: CATSSWTGGVADTQYF. CDR3 DNA sequence: TGTGCCACCAGCAGCTGGACAGGGGGAGTCGCAGATACGCAGTATTTT.